Below, 27 T cell receptor beta chains from the same sample are listed, as sequenced in a study of cytomegalovirus exposure and HLA in healthy donors (dated by TCRdb to about 2017). The method behind the library was the immunoSEQ multiplex PCR assay. For the multiplex PCR, a mixture combining 60 forward primers for TCR Vbeta segments and 13 reverse primers for TCR Jbeta segments was used. TCRdb re-hosts the immuneACCESS table, in-frame sequences only. Its copies lack some clones; in the studies checked, an unresolved V gene accounts for under half of them, and the cause for the rest is not known. For this sample there are under 110,000 clones; about 70% appear just once. Approximately 2.8% of the sample is held by the ten biggest clonotypes. Sequencing input: PBMCs. These receptor sequences come from a female donor in good health and CMV-seronegative.

The V gene is TRBV18, the J gene TRBJ2-7; D is possibly TRBD2 (7 bases). Per germline, CDR1 KGHSH and CDR2 LQKENI. V lost 2 bases to trimming and J lost 6 bases, with 14 bases between them. The CDR3 consists of 14 residues. The CDR3 reads CASSPVGGGAEQYF. In DNA form, the CDR3 reads TGTGCCAGCTCACCAGTGGGAGGGGGGGCCGAGCAGTACTTC.

V gene TRBV4-2 combines with J gene TRBJ2-1; a possible D gene is TRBD2 (6 bases). V lost 1 base and J 10 bases, leaving 17 bases between the germline ends. This CDR3 has 15 residues. Germline-derived CDR1 and CDR2 are LGHNA and YNFKEQ. The CDR3 spells CASSQVGSRGREQFF. The CDR3 nucleotides are TGTGCCAGCAGCCAAGTTGGTTCGCGGGGCCGCGAGCAGTTCTTC.

This chain links TRBV6-6 with TRBJ2-2, with D possibly being TRBD1 (7 bases). From germline, CDR1 is MNHNY and CDR2 SVGAGI (reference sequence). V lost 2 bases, J lost 8 bases, and 15 bases lay in between. CDR3 length equals 15 residues. In nucleotides, the CDR3 is TGTGCCAGCAGTTACGACAGGGACTTGTTTGGGGAGCTGTTTTTT. Encoded protein: CASSYDRDLFGELFF.

V and J are TRBV5-5 and TRBJ2-3; 12 nucleotides agree with TRBD2. The trim removed 4 bases at V and 1 base at J, leaving 10 bases unmatched. Germline CDR1 SGHKS, CDR2 YYEKEE (reference sequence). The CDR3 length is 18 residues. DNA for the CDR3: TGTGCCAGCAGCGGGACTAGCGGGCTGTGGAGAGGCACAGATACGCAGTATTTT. Protein: CASSGTSGLWRGTDTQYF.

This sequence joins TRBV15 and TRBJ1-4; 11 positions agree with TRBD1. Germline V gene lookup returns CDR1 LNHNV and CDR2 YYDKDF (reference sequence). V was pared by 2 bases and J by 8 bases, with 4 bases of the junction left unmatched. The CDR3 extends over 15 amino acids. CDR3 nucleotides: TGTGCCACCAGCAGACGGGGACAGGGGGAAGAAAAACTGTTTTTT. Its translation is CATSRRGQGEEKLFF.

The V gene is TRBV30, the J gene TRBJ1-1, with D possibly being TRBD1 (5 bases). The CDR3 loop spans 13 amino acids. In germline, CDR1 is GTSNPN, CDR2 SVGIG (reference sequence). Between the trimmed V and J ends, which lost 5 bases and 8 bases, there was a span of 18 bases. The CDR3 DNA follows: TGTGCCTGGTGGGGCAGGGCACCCCTCGAAGCTTTCTTT. This translates into CAWWGRAPLEAFF. Looking up the rest from reference TRBV30 and TRBJ1-1 gives the full variable domain: SQTIHQWPATLVQPVGSPLSLECTVEGTSNPNLYWYRQAAGRGLQLLFYSVGIGQISSEVPQNLSASRPQDRQFILSSKKLLLSDSGFYLCAWWGRAPLEAFFGQGTRLTVV.

The chain employs TRBV28 and TRBJ2-6, with D perhaps matching TRBD1 (6 bases). Trimming cost V 5 bases and J 3 bases, with 11 bases left between them. The CDR3 is 15 amino acids. CDR1 and CDR2 (germline): MDHEN, SYDVKM. Here the CDR3 DNA reads TGTGCCAGCAGTCGAGAAGGGGGTGGGGCCAACGTCCTGACTTTC. Translating gives CASSREGGGANVLTF.

This clone has only one observation. The chain has TRBV7-2 and TRBJ2-2; 9 bases are shared with TRBD2. V gave up 5 bases and J gave up 4 bases; unmatched junction bases: 8. From germline, CDR1 is SGHTA and CDR2 FQGNSA. The CDR3 spans 16 residues. The DNA for the CDR3 is TGTGCCAGCAGCCCCACTAGCGGGTCTCCCACCGGGGAGCTGTTTTTT. Translating gives CASSPTSGSPTGELFF.

This clone was counted a few times. This chain joins TRBV5-4 and TRBJ1-1; TRBD1 matches 10 bases. With 0 bases clipped from V and 6 bases from J, the junction kept 2 bases outside the gene matches. The CDR3 loop spans 14 amino acids. Germline V gene data show CDR1 as SGHNT and CDR2 as YYREEE (reference sequence). This CDR3 is CASSLGQGASEAFF. Written as DNA, the CDR3 is TGTGCCAGCAGCTTGGGACAGGGGGCCTCTGAAGCTTTCTTT.

This clone came up a few times. This chain links TRBV6-1 with TRBJ2-7; D is undetermined. V lost 7 bases and J lost 3, with 13 bases in between. CDR3 length equals 13 residues. Germline CDR1 is MNHNS and CDR2 is SASEGT. Here the CDR3 reads CASNSLTVYEQYF. The CDR3 DNA sequence: TGTGCCAGCAATAGTCTAACCGTCTACGAGCAGTACTTC.

The chain recombines TRBV7-3 with TRBJ2-5; D might be TRBD1 (6 bases). V lost 5 bases and J lost 5, with 18 bases in between. This CDR3 has 15 residues. The V gene's germline CDR1 is SGHTA and CDR2 FQGTGA. CDR3 DNA sequence: TGTGCCAGCAGCCCACAGGGTGTTCAGCACGAGACCCAGTACTTC. Its protein product is CASSPQGVQHETQYF. The whole variable domain, filled in from reference TRBV7-3 and TRBJ2-5, reads GAGVSQTPSNKVTEKGKYVELRCDPISGHTALYWYRQSLGQGPEFLIYFQGTGAADDSGLPNDRFFAVRPEGSVSTLKIQRTERGDSAVYLCASSPQGVQHETQYFGPGTRLLVL.

The chain uses TRBV7-8 and TRBJ1-1; 8 bases are a match to TRBD1. The CDR3 extends over 15 amino acids. Germline trimming cut 2 bases from V and 0 bases from J; bases unmatched to any gene: 2. Germline-derived CDR1 and CDR2 are SGHVS and FQNEAQ. The CDR3 bases are TGTGCCAGCAGCTTAACGGACAGGGTGAACACTGAAGCTTTCTTT. Encoded protein: CASSLTDRVNTEAFF.

The CDR3 loop is CASSINGLAGRNEQFF. CDR3 sequence (DNA): TGTGCCAGCAGCATAAATGGACTAGCGGGAAGGAATGAGCAGTTCTTC. The chain couples TRBV5-5 to TRBJ2-1, with 12 bases lining up with TRBD2. The germline V gene has CDR1 SGHKS and CDR2 YYEKEE (reference sequence). The CDR3 totals 16 residues. V trimming: 4 bases; J trimming: 7 bases; junction bases outside the gene matches: 9.

V and J are TRBV15 and TRBJ2-1, with 11 bases lining up with TRBD2. CDR3 length: 17 amino acids. The ends lost 3 bases at V and 1 base at J; junction bases unmatched: 5. Germline-derived CDR1 and CDR2 are LNHNV and YYDKDF (reference sequence). The CDR3 loop reads CATSSGIAGGSYNEQFF. In nucleotides, the CDR3 is TGTGCCACCAGCAGTGGAATAGCGGGAGGGTCCTACAATGAGCAGTTCTTC.

This chain connects TRBV7-2 to TRBJ2-5; D perhaps matches TRBD2 (5 bases). Trimming stripped 4 bases from V and 4 bases from J, with 10 bases between. The CDR3 is 13 residues long. CDR1 and CDR2 from the germline V gene are SGHTA and FQGNSA. CDR3 sequence: CASSSSAGETQYF. For the CDR3, the DNA is TGTGCCAGCAGCTCCTCGGCGGGAGAGACCCAGTACTTC.

The chain recombines TRBV2 with TRBJ1-1; the match to TRBD1 covers 10 bases. V was clipped by 5 bases and J by 0 bases; unmatched bases: 3. Germline CDR1 SNHLY, CDR2 FYNNEI. The CDR3 is made up of 15 amino acids. Here the CDR3 DNA reads TGTGCCAGCAGTTGGGACAGGGGCCTGAACACTGAAGCTTTCTTT. Translation: CASSWDRGLNTEAFF.

The sample holds a few counts of this clone. The CDR3 region is CASSQRQGSGNTIYF. The CDR3 DNA reads as TGTGCCAGCAGCCAGAGACAGGGATCGGGAAACACCATATATTTT. The chain is built from TRBV7-2 and TRBJ1-3, with 7 bases aligning to TRBD1. Germline-derived CDR1 and CDR2 are SGHTA and FQGNSA. With V trimmed by 5 bases and J by 4 bases, 8 bases remained unmatched. The CDR3 is 15 amino acids. The full variable domain, rest sourced from reference TRBV7-2 and TRBJ1-3, is GAGVSQSPSNKVTEKGKDVELRCDPISGHTALYWYRQSLGQGLEFLIYFQGNSAPDKSGLPSDRFSAERTGGSVSTLTIQRTQQEDSAVYLCASSQRQGSGNTIYFGEGSWLTVV.

The gene calls are TRBV6-1 and TRBJ1-5; TRBD1 might be the D (5 bases). Per germline, CDR1 MNHNS and CDR2 SASEGT. V gave up 7 bases and J gave up 11 bases, with 9 bases separating them. The CDR3 has 10 amino acids. CDR3 bases: TGTGCCAGCATGGGGGGGGCCCAGCATTTT. Protein: CASMGGAQHF.

The CDR3 DNA follows: TGTGCCAGCAGCGTGGGACAGGGGCCCAGCACAGATACGCAGTATTTT. It specifies CASSVGQGPSTDTQYF. The chain employs TRBV9 and TRBJ2-3, with 10 positions matching TRBD1. Germline V gene sequence: CDR1 SGDLS, CDR2 YYNGEE. The CDR3 consists of 16 residues. V gave up 2 bases and J gave up 0 bases; unmatched junction bases: 3.

The chain carries TRBV6-4 and TRBJ2-2, with 8 nucleotides matching TRBD1. With V trimmed by 3 bases and J by 5 bases, 8 bases remained unmatched. The CDR3 has 16 amino acids. CDR1 and CDR2 (germline): MRHNA, SNTAGT. CDR3 coding DNA: TGTGCCAGCAGTGATGCGGCAGGGGGCCGGACCGGGGAGCTGTTTTTT. Its translation is CASSDAAGGRTGELFF.

The genes are TRBV5-1 and TRBJ2-2; 9 nucleotides align to TRBD2. V lost 1 base and J lost 2; bases outside the gene matches: 3. CDR3 length: 16 amino acids. The V gene's germline CDR1 is SGHRS and CDR2 YFSETQ. The CDR3 sequence: CASSLRAGGNTGELFF. Written as DNA, the CDR3 is TGCGCCAGCAGCTTGCGAGCGGGAGGTAACACCGGGGAGCTGTTTTTT.

This chain's CDR3 is CASSYSITGNTIYF. CDR3 coding DNA: TGTGCCAGCAGTTACAGCATAACTGGAAACACCATATATTTT. The genes are TRBV6-5 and TRBJ1-3; D is unclear. The V gene lost 2 bases and the J gene lost 2 bases, with 7 bases spanning the gap. The CDR3 has 14 amino acids. From germline, CDR1 is MNHEY and CDR2 SVGAGI.

The chain uses TRBV14 and TRBJ1-2, with 12 bases that match TRBD1. CDR1 and CDR2 from the germline V gene are SGHDN and FVKESK. V lost 3 bases and J lost 5; bases outside the gene matches: 4. This CDR3 is built from 15 residues. The CDR3 region has the DNA TGTGCCAGCAGCCAGGGACAGGGGGCTCCATATGGCTACACCTTC. Its protein product is CASSQGQGAPYGYTF.

This clone showed up just a few times. V is TRBV19 and J is TRBJ2-4; D uncertain. The CDR3 sequence is 15 residues long. Trimming stripped 7 bases from V and 0 bases from J, with 13 bases between. CDR1 is LNHDA and CDR2 is SQIVND in the germline V gene (reference sequence). CDR3 nucleotide sequence: TGTGCCAGTAACTCCCCCGGTATAGCCAAAAACATTCAGTACTTC. Amino acids: CASNSPGIAKNIQYF.

The J gene is TRBJ1-1, the V gene TRBV30; D unclear. Germline-derived CDR1 and CDR2 are GTSNPN and SVGIG (reference sequence). Trimming stripped 0 bases from V and 1 base from J, with 15 bases between. CDR3 length equals 16 residues. This chain's CDR3 is CAWSVGSTAGNTEAFF. In nucleotides, the CDR3 is TGTGCCTGGAGTGTCGGTTCTACCGCCGGGAACACTGAAGCTTTCTTT.

This clone has a single count. The chain links TRBV5-1 to TRBJ2-5; D may be TRBD1 (7 bases). Deletions cut 0 bases from V and 4 bases from J, with 13 bases between. CDR1 is SGHRS, CDR2 YFSETQ, per germline. This CDR3 is built from 15 residues. The CDR3 region is CASSLGQGGGETQYF. CDR3 sequence (DNA): TGCGCCAGCAGCTTGGGGCAGGGGGGAGGAGAGACCCAGTACTTC.

This chain connects TRBV29-1 to TRBJ2-5; D not resolved. Germline values: CDR1 SQVTM, CDR2 ANQGSEA. The CDR3 length is 15 residues. V was trimmed by 6 bases and J by 5 bases, leaving 22 bases between them. The CDR3 loop is CSVPALGAFRETQYF. Written as DNA, the CDR3 is TGCAGCGTCCCGGCCCTAGGAGCGTTTCGGGAGACCCAGTACTTC.